This is a list of T cell receptor beta chains from one sample in a study of blood T cell repertoires in COVID-19. Clones were read by immunoSEQ multiplex PCR, and TCRdb kept only the in-frame ones, dropping some. The sample has about 220,000 clones, around 83% seen once. The specimen was peripheral blood. These receptors all stem from a woman aged 50 to 60 with acute or convalescent COVID-19. Each CDR3 is given with its conserved first and last residue. Each record gives: V gene, D gene, clone size, J gene, CDR3 protein, CDR3 DNA. The D gene is left open where the match is weak. Rows may omit the clone size; those that give it use once, few, many or a size class.

TRBV27,TRBD2,-,TRBJ2-7,CASSTIRTSGPKGSYEQYF,TGTGCCAGCAGTACCATAAGGACTAGCGGGCCCAAGGGATCCTACGAGCAGTACTTC
TRBV30,-,once,TRBJ2-2,CAWSTEANTGELFF,TGTGCCTGGAGCACTGAAGCGAACACCGGGGAGCTGTTTTTT
TRBV6-5,-,-,TRBJ2-5,CASSYSLTRVQETQYF,TGTGCCAGCAGTTACTCGCTCACACGTGTTCAAGAGACCCAGTACTTC
TRBV2,-,-,TRBJ2-1,CASSEWAGVPYNEQFF,TGTGCCAGCAGTGAATGGGCAGGGGTCCCCTACAATGAGCAGTTCTTC
TRBV19,TRBD2,-,TRBJ2-2,CASSTWTSGSPTGELFF,TGTGCCAGTAGTACCTGGACTAGCGGGAGTCCCACCGGGGAGCTGTTTTTT
TRBV7-2,-,-,TRBJ2-1,CASSLRERAESYNEQFF,TGTGCCAGCAGCCTCAGAGAGCGGGCAGAATCCTACAATGAGCAGTTCTTC
TRBV27,-,-,TRBJ1-2,CASSLFGGRGGAYGYTF,TGTGCCAGCAGTTTATTTGGAGGTCGGGGGGGCGCCTATGGCTACACCTTC
TRBV3-1/TRBV3-2,TRBD2,-,TRBJ2-1,CASSQPQLAGFYNEQFF,TGTGCCAGCAGCCAACCTCAACTAGCGGGATTCTACAATGAGCAGTTCTTC
TRBV12-3/TRBV12-4,-,-,TRBJ1-3,CASRRGDGNTIYF,TGTGCCAGCAGGCGAGGCGATGGAAACACCATATATTTT
TRBV24-1,-,-,TRBJ2-3,CATSEEGDTQYF,TGTGCCACCAGTGAGGAGGGTGATACGCAGTATTTT
TRBV28,-,-,TRBJ2-2,CASRGQLIGELFF,TGTGCCAGCAGAGGACAGTTAATTGGGGAGCTGTTTTTT
TRBV24-1,TRBD2,once,TRBJ2-3,CATTGRNTDTQYF,TGTGCCACCACCGGGAGGAACACAGATACGCAGTATTTT
TRBV30,-,-,TRBJ1-4,CAWRGADSNEKLFF,TGTGCCTGGAGGGGGGCGGACTCTAATGAAAAACTGTTTTTT
TRBV2,-,once,TRBJ2-5,CASSDNGRETQYF,TGTGCCAGCAGTGATAATGGCAGAGAGACCCAGTACTTC
TRBV6-5,TRBD1,-,TRBJ2-3,CASSQGTGGTDTQYF,TGTGCCAGCAGTCAGGGGACAGGAGGCACAGATACGCAGTATTTT
TRBV4-2,-,-,TRBJ2-3,CASSQDLRLEIGHTQYF,TGTGCCAGCAGCCAAGACCTACGCCTGGAGATTGGTCATACGCAGTATTTT